This passage covers 18 T cell receptor beta chains from one sample sequenced in a study of cytotoxic CD8 clonotypes in ibrutinib-treated CLL. The assay was immunoSEQ multiplex PCR, and TCRdb's table has in-frame clones only and misses some. The profile shows some 50,000 clones, roughly three fifths of them singletons. Sequenced material: PBMCs, taken after 24 months of ibrutinib treatment. Source of these receptors: a human donor with chronic lymphocytic leukemia.

The table lists this clone with a count of one. This rearrangement joins TRBV18 to TRBJ2-5, with D possibly being TRBD2 (6 bases). V was clipped by 1 base and J by 5 bases, with 8 bases between them. Per the germline V gene, CDR1 is KGHSH and CDR2 is LQKENI. The CDR3 is made up of 13 amino acids. CDR3 sequence (DNA): TGTGCCAGCTCACCACTGGGGAGGGAGACCCAGTACTTC. This sequence encodes CASSPLGRETQYF.

The chain recombines TRBV15 with TRBJ1-5; 10 nucleotides align to TRBD1. With 0 bases clipped from V and 2 bases from J, the junction kept 4 bases outside the gene matches. Per the germline V gene, CDR1 is LNHNV and CDR2 is YYDKDF (reference sequence). The CDR3 loop spans 17 amino acids. The CDR3 loop is CATSRDFGTGGNQPQHF. The CDR3 coding sequence is TGTGCCACCAGCAGAGATTTTGGGACAGGGGGCAATCAGCCCCAGCATTTT. The entire variable domain, with the rest obtained from reference TRBV15 and TRBJ1-5, is as follows: DAMVIQNPRYQVTQFGKPVTLSCSQTLNHNVMYWYQQKSSQAPKLLFHYYDKDFNNEADTPDNFQSRRPNTSFCFLDIRSPGLGDTAMYLCATSRDFGTGGNQPQHFGDGTRLSIL.

V is TRBV14 and J is TRBJ2-7; D is uncertain. The length of the CDR3 is 13 residues. V lost 3 bases to trimming and J lost 6 bases, with 12 bases between them. The germline V gene has CDR1 SGHDN and CDR2 FVKESK. The CDR3 loop is CASSHNVRGEQYF. As DNA, the CDR3 is TGTGCCAGCAGCCACAATGTGCGCGGCGAGCAGTACTTC.

The table lists this clone with a few counts. V gene TRBV19 combines with J gene TRBJ1-4; possible D gene TRBD1, 5 bases. V was clipped by 4 bases and J by 7 bases, with 13 bases between them. CDR1 and CDR2 (germline): LNHDA, SQIVND (reference sequence). This CDR3 spans 14 amino acids. CDR3 in DNA: TGTGCCAGTAGTACGTGGGGCTCGAGTGAAAAACTGTTTTTT. Protein product: CASSTWGSSEKLFF.

The V call is TRBV2, the J call TRBJ2-3; D is possibly TRBD2 (6 bases). Trimming took 7 bases from V and 2 from J, leaving 16 bases between them. The germline gives CDR1 SNHLY, CDR2 FYNNEI. The CDR3 covers 15 residues. The CDR3 DNA sequence: TGTGCCAGCACCCAATCGGGGGTTTCCACAGATACGCAGTATTTT. Amino acids: CASTQSGVSTDTQYF.

The chain carries TRBV5-6 and TRBJ2-7; tentatively, D is TRBD1 or TRBD2 (5 bases each). Germline CDR1 reads SGHDT; CDR2 reads YYEEEE. The CDR3 has 15 amino acids. The V and J ends lost 4 bases and 2 bases respectively, with 16 bases between them. The DNA of the CDR3 is TGTGCCAGCAGCCCGAGGGCAGGGAAACCCTACGAGCAGTACTTC. This translates into CASSPRAGKPYEQYF.

In its sample, this clone was seen a few times. V usage is TRBV5-4 and J usage is TRBJ2-4; TRBD1 or TRBD2 may be the D gene (5 bases each). The CDR3 extends over 13 amino acids. Per the germline V gene, CDR1 is SGHNT and CDR2 is YYREEE (reference sequence). Trimming took off 6 bases at V and 11 bases at J, with 18 bases between the two ends. The CDR3 reads CASTATGGDVQYF. The CDR3, as DNA: TGTGCCAGCACTGCAACTGGGGGAGACGTTCAGTACTTC.

Only a few counts were recorded for this clone. The V call is TRBV18, the J call TRBJ1-5, with D perhaps matching TRBD1 (5 bases). Germline V gives CDR1 KGHSH, CDR2 LQKENI. V shed 2 bases and J shed 2 bases, with 13 bases lying between them. CDR3 length: 16 amino acids. This chain's CDR3 is CASSPSRVVRNQPQHF. In DNA, the CDR3 is TGTGCCAGCTCACCAAGCAGGGTAGTACGCAATCAGCCCCAGCATTTT.

The chain is built from TRBV29-1 and TRBJ1-1; 7 bases are shared with TRBD1. Germline lookup yields CDR1 SQVTM and CDR2 ANQGSEA. V lost 7 bases and J lost 3; bases outside the gene matches: 8. There are 13 residues in the CDR3. The DNA of the CDR3 is TGCAGCGCTCAGGGGGGGCCGGACACTGAAGCTTTCTTT. It encodes CSAQGGPDTEAFF.

This sequence joins TRBV7-9 and TRBJ1-1, with D tentatively TRBD1 (5 bases). CDR3 size: 13 residues. Trimming took 2 bases from V and 1 from J, leaving 5 bases between them. The germline CDR1 and CDR2 sequences are SEHNR and FQNEAQ (reference sequence). The CDR3 nucleotides are TGTGCCAGCAGCTTACAGGGGAACACTGAAGCTTTCTTT. Translation: CASSLQGNTEAFF.

This chain uses TRBV11-2 with TRBJ1-3, with D tentatively TRBD1 (5 bases). Trimming shortened V by 5 bases and J by 2 bases, and 19 bases separated the two germline ends. Germline V gives CDR1 SGHAT, CDR2 FQNNGV. The CDR3 is 17 residues long. The DNA for the CDR3 is TGTGCCAGCAGCCGGGGCGGAGAAGTTGCCCCTGGAAACACCATATATTTT. It codes for CASSRGGEVAPGNTIYF. Full variable domain (remainder filled in from reference TRBV11-2 and TRBJ1-3): EAGVAQSPRYKIIEKRQSVAFWCNPISGHATLYWYQQILGQGPKLLIQFQNNGVVDDSQLPKDRFSAERLKGVDSTLKIQPAKLEDSAVYLCASSRGGEVAPGNTIYFGEGSWLTVV.

J is TRBJ2-7 and V is TRBV5-6, with D possibly TRBD1 on 6 matching bases. Between the trimmed V and J ends, which lost 1 base and 4 bases, there was a span of 9 bases. This CDR3 has 13 residues. CDR1 is SGHDT, CDR2 YYEEEE, per germline. The CDR3 DNA sequence: TGTGCCAGCAGCTTGACAGGGTTATACGAGCAGTACTTC. Residues: CASSLTGLYEQYF.

The CDR3 protein is CASSPGLAGGSYEQYF. The CDR3 DNA reads TGCGCCAGCAGCCCGGGACTAGCGGGGGGTTCCTACGAGCAGTACTTC. This rearrangement joins TRBV4-1 to TRBJ2-7; 15 positions agree with TRBD2. Trimming cost V 4 bases and J 1 base; bases outside gene matches: 2. CDR1 and CDR2 (germline): MGHRA, YSYEKL. The CDR3 has 16 amino acids.

This clone was observed a few times. V is TRBV7-9 and J is TRBJ2-5, with unresolved D. CDR3 length: 14 residues. V dropped 2 bases and J dropped 0 bases, with 7 bases sitting between them. Germline V gene lookup returns CDR1 SEHNR and CDR2 FQNEAQ (reference sequence). For the CDR3, the DNA is TGTGCCAGCAGCTTAAGATGGTACCAAGAGACCCAGTACTTC. This translates into CASSLRWYQETQYF.

This chain joins TRBV9 and TRBJ1-6; D unclear. There are 12 residues in the CDR3. In germline, CDR1 is SGDLS, CDR2 YYNGEE. V was pared by 0 bases and J by 8 bases, with 3 bases between. The CDR3: CASSVGDSPLHF. The CDR3 nucleotides are TGTGCCAGCAGCGTAGGGGATTCACCCCTCCACTTT.

The chain carries TRBV19 and TRBJ2-1, with no clear D. Germline loops: CDR1 LNHDA, CDR2 SQIVND (reference sequence). The CDR3 consists of 14 residues. The V end was cut by 9 bases, the J end by 3 bases, with 15 bases between. The CDR3, as DNA: TGTGCCAGCGCCGCGGCGGTGGGCTACAATGAGCAGTTCTTC. It translates to CASAAAVGYNEQFF.

The CDR3 DNA reads TGTGCCAGCAGTGAACAGGGATTTAACACTGAAGCTTTCTTT. Translated, it gives CASSEQGFNTEAFF. The rearrangement uses TRBV6-1 and TRBJ1-1; possible D gene TRBD1, 5 bases. Trimming removed 2 bases from V and 2 bases from J, with 9 bases in between. The CDR3 sequence is 14 residues long. CDR1 is MNHNS, CDR2 SASEGT, per germline.

This chain connects TRBV2 to TRBJ1-2, with 7 bases matching TRBD1. After removal of 5 bases from V and 8 bases from J, the junction contained 14 bases not matched to a gene. CDR3 length: 15 residues. Germline CDR1 and CDR2: SNHLY and FYNNEI. CDR3 sequence: CASSPGTVGFGGYTF. The DNA for the CDR3 is TGTGCCAGCAGTCCCGGGACAGTGGGCTTCGGCGGCTACACCTTC.